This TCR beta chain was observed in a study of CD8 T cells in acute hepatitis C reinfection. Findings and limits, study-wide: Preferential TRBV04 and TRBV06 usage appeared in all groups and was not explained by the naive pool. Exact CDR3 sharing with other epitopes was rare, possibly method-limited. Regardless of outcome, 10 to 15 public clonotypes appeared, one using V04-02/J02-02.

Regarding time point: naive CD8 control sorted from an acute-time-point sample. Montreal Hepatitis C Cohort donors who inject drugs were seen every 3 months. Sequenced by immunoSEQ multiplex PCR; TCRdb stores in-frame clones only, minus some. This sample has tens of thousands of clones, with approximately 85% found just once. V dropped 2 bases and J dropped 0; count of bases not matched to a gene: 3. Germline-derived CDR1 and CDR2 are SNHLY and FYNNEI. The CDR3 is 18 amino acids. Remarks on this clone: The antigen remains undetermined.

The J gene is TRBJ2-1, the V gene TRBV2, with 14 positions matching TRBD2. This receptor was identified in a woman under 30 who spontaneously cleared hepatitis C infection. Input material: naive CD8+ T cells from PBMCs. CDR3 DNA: TGTGCCAGCAGTGAATGGGGACTAGCGGGAGCCTCCTACAATGAGCAGTTCTTC. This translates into CASSEWGLAGASYNEQFF.